The present entry profiles one T cell receptor beta chain with its context. Antigen: not known. This entry comes from a study of persistence of HIV-infected CD4 T cells. The libraries were made with immunoSEQ version 4 in survey mode. Only in-frame clones appear in the TCRdb table, and some are missing; sequencing was by immunoSEQ multiplex PCR. The sample lists almost 20,000 clones, around three fifths seen once, with 1.9% in the top ten. An overlapping HIV-1 Gag peptide pool stimulated these cells at 0.95 to 1 ug/peptide/mL. CD4+ T cells upregulating both CD40 ligand and CD69 were sorted as responding cells. Donors had CD4+ T cell counts above 400 cells/uL and were CMV-seropositive. This CDR3 contains 14 residues. The germline CDR1 and CDR2 sequences are MNHEY and SMNVEV (reference sequence). V was clipped by 1 base and J by 1 base, with 8 bases between them. Broader study findings: Compared with CD3/CD28-stimulated cells, CMV- and Gag-responding cells showed lower TCRbeta richness. Degenerate expanded CDR3beta sequences were enriched among CMV- and Gag-responding cells.

Material: CD4+ T cells sorted from PBMCs after roughly 17-hour stimulation, obtained from a patient who received antiretroviral therapy. This clonotype was sampled from an adult woman with HIV who was CMV-seropositive. The V and J genes are TRBV27 and TRBJ2-7; D is undetermined. CDR3 loop: CASSLYLLSYEQYF. For the CDR3, the DNA is TGTGCCAGCAGTTTATACCTGCTATCCTACGAGCAGTACTTC.